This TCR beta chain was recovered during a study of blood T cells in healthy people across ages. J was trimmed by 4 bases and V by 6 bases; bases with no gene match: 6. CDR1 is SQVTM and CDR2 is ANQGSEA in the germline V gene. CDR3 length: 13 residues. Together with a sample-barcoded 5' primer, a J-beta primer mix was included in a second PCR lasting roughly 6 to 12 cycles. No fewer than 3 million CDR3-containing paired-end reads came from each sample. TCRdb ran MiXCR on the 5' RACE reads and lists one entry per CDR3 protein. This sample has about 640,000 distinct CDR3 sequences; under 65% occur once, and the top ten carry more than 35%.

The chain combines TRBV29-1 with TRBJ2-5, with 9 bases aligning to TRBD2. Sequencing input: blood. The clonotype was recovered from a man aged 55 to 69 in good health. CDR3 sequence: CSVSDSGGETQYF. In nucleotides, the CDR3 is TGCAGCGTCAGCGATAGCGGGGGAGAGACCCAGTACTTC.